The T cell receptor (beta chain) under discussion was sequenced for a study of control samples from healthy donors and cancer patients. CDR1 LNHDA and CDR2 SQIVND come from the germline V gene (reference sequence). Between the trimmed V and J ends, which lost 7 bases and 0 bases, there was a span of 16 bases. The CDR3 has 16 residues. This table comes from immunoSEQ multiplex PCR, and its TCRdb copy is limited to in-frame clones, with some not included. This sample has 120,000 or so clones, with roughly 90% found just once. Sequencing input: blood. The chain joins TRBV19 to TRBJ1-5, with D perhaps TRBD1 (6 bases). The receptor comes from a woman aged 18-29 years in good health. This chain's CDR3 is CASKDRTTYSNQPQHF. The DNA for the CDR3 is TGTGCCAGTAAGGACAGAACTACCTATAGCAATCAGCCCCAGCATTTT.